Below, one T cell receptor (beta chain) is given with its context. This clonotype was detected a few times. There is no known antigen for this receptor. Base quality data are lacking; no much larger clone is found one base away. The library was made by RACE. The listed sequencing device is NextSeq 500. During library preparation, unique molecular identifiers were attached to individual cDNA molecules so that TCRs could be counted quantitatively and reproducibly. For every blood RNA sample, sequencing covered both the TCR alpha and TCR beta chains. Processing in the source paper ran as follows. Samples had a median of around 92,000 TCRs, with a range from roughly 20,000 to 700,000. V, J and CDR3 annotation of the TCR reads was carried out using the Decombinator software suite. Every sample was subsampled to the same number of TCRs (28,000) for the PS versus PT1 abundance plots. TCRs were defined as expanded if absent before sensitization and observed at least eight times at the 2-week time point. TCRdb reworked the public reads: Q25 trimming with fastp, MiXCR clone assembly, productive beta chains retained. Each entry merges the rows of one CDR3 protein and shows their most common DNA and genes. Here the V and J calls rest on TCRdb's processing, not on the authors' analysis. For this sample there are nearly 350,000 distinct CDR3 sequences; 6% to 8.5% appear just once. Approximately 8.9% of the sample goes to the ten largest clones.

The time point label here, explained by the study, means: patch test 1, 2 weeks after DPC sensitization. The sample's treatment or condition, from its label and the paper: therapeutic diphenylcyclopropenone sensitization with weekly scalp DPC. At every patch-test visit, the blood draw took place before the patch test was put on. Eligible patients were aged 18 to 70, diagnosed with alopecia, deemed suitable for DPC therapy, and excluded if pregnant. Unfractionated whole blood was collected in Tempus Blood RNA tubes, and total RNA was extracted from that blood. This sample is part of a study of human T cells and chemical hapten exposure (dated by TCRdb to about 2021). At the level of the whole study: For sensitization, 2% DPC in acetone was applied to a 2 cm by 2 cm area of upper inner arm skin. Throughout the study period of around 24 weeks, patients also received therapeutic DPC doses to the scalp every week. The study tracked peripheral blood TCR repertoire changes in vivo during primary and secondary sensitization to the hapten diphenylcyclopropenone (DPC) in alopecia patients. Blood samples were taken from patients before sensitization (week 0) and at 2, 6 and about 24 weeks after DPC sensitization. Patch testing was performed on the upper back with Finn chambers containing 0.01% DPC, and the patch tests were scored after 6 days according to International Contact Dermatitis Research Group standards. Around 30 alopecia patients provided blood for TCR sequencing at one to four time points (pre-sensitization, 2, 6 and 24 weeks). The patient cohort, mostly female, included alopecia areata with under or over 50% scalp involvement, alopecia totalis and alopecia universalis. Libraries were combined into a pool for sequencing, and differences in TCR yield between samples came mainly from small differences in library volumes within the pool. What the research found in general, with its limitations: Repeated subsampling changed both the strength of the expansion versus patch-test correlation and the threshold at which the correlation became significant. Compared with pre-sensitization or healthy control sets, expanded TCRs formed significantly more large CDR3 similarity clusters, which is consistent with antigen-driven responses. DPC sensitization did not change how many TCRs were above 1 in 1000 frequency, and no evidence was found of alterations in global repertoire structure. A positive correlation was found between the number of PT1 expanded TCRs and patch test score, with significance reached at thresholds 8, 16 and 32 but not 4. Because all patients had alopecia, a presumed autoimmune disease, the immune response of the patients might differ from that of healthy individuals.

Inclusive of the bounding cysteine and phenylalanine, the CDR3 is 14 residues long. The only DNA kept is the CDR3, 42 bases in frame from the first base. CDR1 and CDR2 were assigned from the germline V gene as SNHLY and FYNNEI. V is cut back by 5 bases and J by 5 bases, with 8 bases in the junction unmatched. The chain employs TRBV2 and TRBJ2-5, and 7 bases in between align with TRBD1. The source of this sequence is a woman aged 18 to 35 with alopecia areata. Some clones in this sample may be carry-over from other donors' samples. The material was whole blood, obtained in connection with sensitization to the hapten diphenylcyclopropenone (DPC). The nucleotide sequence is given as TGTGCCAGCAGTACCGGGACAGACATGGAGACCCAGTACTTC. Protein translation: CASSTGTDMETQYF.